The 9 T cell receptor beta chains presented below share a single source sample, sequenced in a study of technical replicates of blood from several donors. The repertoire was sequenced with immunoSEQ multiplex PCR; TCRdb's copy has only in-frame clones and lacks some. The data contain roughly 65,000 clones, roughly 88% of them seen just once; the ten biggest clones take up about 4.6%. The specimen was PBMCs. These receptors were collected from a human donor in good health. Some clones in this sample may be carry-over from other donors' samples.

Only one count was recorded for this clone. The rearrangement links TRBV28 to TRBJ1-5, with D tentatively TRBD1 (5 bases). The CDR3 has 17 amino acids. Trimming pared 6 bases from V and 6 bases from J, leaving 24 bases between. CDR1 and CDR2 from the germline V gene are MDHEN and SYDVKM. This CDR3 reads CASSTPGRAYRGQPQHF. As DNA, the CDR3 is TGTGCCAGCAGCACACCCGGCCGGGCCTATAGGGGTCAGCCCCAGCATTTT.

Here the CDR3 DNA reads TGTGCCAGCAGCGTAGCTGGACTTCTGTACAATGAGCAGTTCTTC. Protein: CASSVAGLLYNEQFF. The chain has TRBV9 and TRBJ2-1; possibly TRBD2 for D (5 bases). The CDR3 runs to 15 residues. CDR1 SGDLS and CDR2 YYNGEE come from the germline V gene. The V end lost 0 bases, the J end lost 4 bases, and 11 bases lay between the germline ends. The full variable domain, rest sourced from reference TRBV9 and TRBJ2-1, is DSGVTQTPKHLITATGQRVTLRCSPRSGDLSVYWYQQSLDQGLQFLIQYYNGEERAKGNILERFSAQQFPDLHSELNLSSLELGDSALYFCASSVAGLLYNEQFFGPGTRLTVL.

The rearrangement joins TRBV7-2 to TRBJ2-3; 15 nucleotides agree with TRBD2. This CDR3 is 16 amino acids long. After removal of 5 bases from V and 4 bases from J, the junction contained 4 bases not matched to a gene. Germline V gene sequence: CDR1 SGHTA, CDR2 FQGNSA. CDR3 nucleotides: TGTGCCAGCAGCACCGGACTAGCGGGAGGGCCAGATACGCAGTATTTT. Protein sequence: CASSTGLAGGPDTQYF.

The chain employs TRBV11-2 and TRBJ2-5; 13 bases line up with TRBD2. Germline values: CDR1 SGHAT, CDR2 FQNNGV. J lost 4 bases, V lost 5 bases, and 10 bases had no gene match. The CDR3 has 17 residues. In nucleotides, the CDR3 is TGTGCCAGCAGCCCTCCGACCGGGACTAGCGGGGCAGAGACCCAGTACTTC. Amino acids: CASSPPTGTSGAETQYF.

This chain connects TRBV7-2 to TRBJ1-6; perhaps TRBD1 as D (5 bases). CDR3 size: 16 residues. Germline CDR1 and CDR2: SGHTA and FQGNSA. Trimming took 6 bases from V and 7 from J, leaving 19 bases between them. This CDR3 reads CASRNQGISPNSPLHF. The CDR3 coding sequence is TGTGCCAGCAGAAACCAGGGTATATCTCCGAATTCACCCCTCCACTTT.

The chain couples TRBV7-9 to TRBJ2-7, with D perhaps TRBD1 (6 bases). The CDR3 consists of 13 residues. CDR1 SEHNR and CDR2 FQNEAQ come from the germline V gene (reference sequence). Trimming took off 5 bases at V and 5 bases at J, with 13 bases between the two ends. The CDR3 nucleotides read TGTGCCAGCAGCGGCACAGGGAGCCACGAGCAGTACTTC. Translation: CASSGTGSHEQYF.

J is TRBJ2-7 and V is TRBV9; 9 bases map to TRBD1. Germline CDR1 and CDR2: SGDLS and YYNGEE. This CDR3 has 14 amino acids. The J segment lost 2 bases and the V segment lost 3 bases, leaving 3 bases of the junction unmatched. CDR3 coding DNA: TGTGCCAGCAGCGCCGGGACAGGGCCCTACGAGCAGTACTTC. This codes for CASSAGTGPYEQYF.

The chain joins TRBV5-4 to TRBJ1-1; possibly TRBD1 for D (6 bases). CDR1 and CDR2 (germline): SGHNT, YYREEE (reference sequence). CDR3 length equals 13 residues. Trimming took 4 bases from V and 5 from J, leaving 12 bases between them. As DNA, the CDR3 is TGTGCCAGCAGCATAACAGGGATGACTGAAGCTTTCTTT. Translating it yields CASSITGMTEAFF.

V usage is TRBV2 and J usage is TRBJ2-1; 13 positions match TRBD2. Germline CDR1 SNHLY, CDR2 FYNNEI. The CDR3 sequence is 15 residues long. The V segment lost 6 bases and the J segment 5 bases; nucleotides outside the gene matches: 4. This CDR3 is CASRGLAGVNNEQFF. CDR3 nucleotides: TGTGCCAGCAGAGGACTAGCGGGAGTAAACAATGAGCAGTTCTTC.